These 30 T cell receptor beta chains share one sample of origin, sequenced in a study of OX40 agonist ivuxolimab in advanced cancers. Produced via immunoSEQ multiplex PCR; TCRdb's table is partial and in-frame only. The sample holds under 85,000 clones, 60% to 80% seen once. The sample was CD4+ or CD8+ T cells sorted from blood, taken in a trial of the OX40 agonist ivuxolimab. The receptors come from an adult with an advanced solid tumor such as melanoma, head and neck, liver or kidney cancer.

The rearrangement joins TRBV5-7 to TRBJ1-4, with a tentative D call TRBD1 (6 bases). TRBV5-7 is noted as an ORF with a role that remains uncertain. Trimming removed 1 base from V and 4 bases from J, with 17 bases in between. The CDR3 contains 17 residues. This CDR3 reads CASSLLPQGRDNEKLFF. CDR3 bases: TGTGCCAGCAGCTTGCTACCCCAGGGGAGGGATAATGAAAAACTGTTTTTT.

This clone has only one observation. This chain uses TRBV9 with TRBJ1-2; tentative D call: TRBD1 (6 bases). The germline V and J ends were trimmed by 5 bases and 4 bases, with 9 bases remaining between them. Per the germline V gene, CDR1 is SGDLS and CDR2 is YYNGEE. This CDR3 spans 12 amino acids. CDR3 DNA sequence: TGTGCCAGCAGAGACAGGACCTATGGCTACACCTTC. This encodes CASRDRTYGYTF.

This chain connects TRBV6-1 to TRBJ2-7; the D gene is possibly TRBD1 (6 bases). The germline V gene encodes CDR1 MNHNS and CDR2 SASEGT. The ends were cut back, 1 base at V and 1 base at J, with 14 bases in the middle. The CDR3 is 16 amino acids. CDR3 amino acids: CASSEGLARGSYEQYF. In nucleotides, the CDR3 is TGTGCCAGCAGTGAAGGGTTGGCAAGGGGGTCCTACGAGCAGTACTTC.

V gene TRBV5-6 combines with J gene TRBJ2-3, with TRBD2 matching over 9 bases. In germline, CDR1 is SGHDT, CDR2 YYEEEE. The length of the CDR3 is 14 residues. V was clipped by 7 bases and J by 3 bases; unmatched bases: 6. This chain's CDR3 is CASFQRGATDTQYF. In DNA form, the CDR3 reads TGTGCCAGCTTCCAGCGGGGGGCTACAGATACGCAGTATTTT.

This rearrangement joins TRBV9 to TRBJ1-2, with D perhaps TRBD1 (6 bases). There are 16 residues in the CDR3. CDR1 and CDR2 (germline): SGDLS, YYNGEE. V dropped 0 bases and J dropped 1 base, with 13 bases sitting between them. As DNA, the CDR3 is TGTGCCAGCAGCGTAGAGGCCAGGGGCGATAACTATGGCTACACCTTC. Translating it yields CASSVEARGDNYGYTF.

The chain links TRBV5-6 to TRBJ1-1; the D is unclear. V gave up 4 bases and J gave up 3 bases, with 10 bases separating them. CDR1 and CDR2 from the germline V gene are SGHDT and YYEEEE. The CDR3 runs 13 residues. The chain's CDR3 is CASSRTGYTEAFF. The DNA of the CDR3 is TGTGCCAGCAGCCGGACCGGGTACACTGAAGCTTTCTTT.

The J gene is TRBJ2-6, the V gene TRBV5-8, with D possibly TRBD2 on 5 matching bases. V was shortened by 0 bases and J by 0 bases, with 10 bases between the two germline ends. Germline V lookup: CDR1 SGHTS, CDR2 YDEGEE. The CDR3 is 17 amino acids. The CDR3 loop is CASSLVGRGSGANVLTF. CDR3 nucleotide sequence: TGTGCCAGCAGCTTGGTCGGCCGGGGCTCTGGGGCCAACGTCCTGACTTTC.

The chain links TRBV5-5 to TRBJ1-5, with unresolved D. From germline, CDR1 is SGHKS and CDR2 YYEKEE (reference sequence). Between the trimmed V and J ends, which lost 1 base and 7 bases, there was a span of 12 bases. This CDR3 comprises 14 residues. CDR3 region: CASSLSSMWQPQHF. CDR3 sequence (DNA): TGTGCCAGCAGCTTGTCATCAATGTGGCAGCCCCAGCATTTT.

This sequence joins TRBV5-4 and TRBJ1-5, with 7 bases identical to TRBD1. The CDR3 is 14 amino acids. The V and J ends lost 7 bases and 2 bases, in that order; junction bases with no gene match: 6. Germline-derived CDR1 and CDR2 are SGHNT and YYREEE (reference sequence). The CDR3 DNA reads as TGTGCCAGCCAGCGAGGGGGCGGCAATCAGCCCCAGCATTTT. This translates into CASQRGGGNQPQHF.

The chain combines TRBV30 with TRBJ2-7; TRBD2 agrees at 8 bases. The CDR3 is 14 residues long. Looked up from germline, CDR1 is GTSNPN and CDR2 is SVGIG (reference sequence). V lost 5 bases to trimming and J lost 1 base; unmatched junction nucleotides: 7. CDR3 nucleotide sequence: TGTGCCTGGGACCTTAGCGGGAAGTCCTACGAGCAGTACTTC. Its translation: CAWDLSGKSYEQYF.

As DNA, the CDR3 is TGTGCCAGCAATGGAGGGCCTGGAACAGATACGCAGTATTTT. This translates into CASNGGPGTDTQYF. The chain joins TRBV28 to TRBJ2-3, with a tentative D call TRBD2 (6 bases). CDR1 and CDR2 (germline): MDHEN, SYDVKM. Deletions cut 7 bases from V and 3 bases from J, with 14 bases between. The CDR3 is 14 amino acids.

The rearrangement joins TRBV28 to TRBJ1-6; TRBD1 aligns across 9 bases. Per germline, CDR1 MDHEN and CDR2 SYDVKM. With V trimmed by 2 bases and J by 10 bases, 12 bases remained unmatched. The CDR3 is 17 residues long. This CDR3 is CASSLTPRQGGKSPLHF. The CDR3 bases are TGTGCCAGCAGTTTAACCCCCCGACAGGGGGGTAAATCACCCCTCCACTTT.

The chain couples TRBV7-2 to TRBJ1-2, with TRBD1 matching 7 bases. Germline CDR1 and CDR2: SGHTA and FQGNSA. After removal of 8 bases from V and 0 bases from J, the junction contained 21 bases not matched to a gene. The CDR3 is made up of 19 amino acids. The CDR3 region has the DNA TGTGCCAGCGAGAACAGGGGTAGTCGTTTGTGGGGTTCTAACTATGGCTACACCTTC. Translation: CASENRGSRLWGSNYGYTF.

V usage is TRBV5-4 and J usage is TRBJ1-4; possible D gene TRBD1, 6 bases. Germline-derived CDR1 and CDR2 are SGHNT and YYREEE (reference sequence). The CDR3 runs 16 residues. V lost 0 bases to trimming and J lost 3 bases, with 12 bases between them. As DNA, the CDR3 is TGTGCCAGCAGCTTGGAGGCAGGGACATCTAATGAAAAACTGTTTTTT. Protein sequence: CASSLEAGTSNEKLFF. Complete variable domain (other parts from reference TRBV5-4 and TRBJ1-4): ETGVTQSPTHLIKTRGQQVTLRCSSQSGHNTVSWYQQALGQGPQFIFQYYREEENGRGNFPPRFSGLQFPNYSSELNVNALELDDSALYLCASSLEAGTSNEKLFFGSGTQLSVL.

The chain combines TRBV2 with TRBJ2-2; D is unclear. The CDR3 totals 14 residues. Germline-derived CDR1 and CDR2 are SNHLY and FYNNEI. The V gene lost 2 bases and the J gene lost 5 bases, with 9 bases spanning the gap. This CDR3 is CASSETTGTGELFF. CDR3 coding DNA: TGTGCCAGCAGTGAAACGACCGGGACCGGGGAGCTGTTTTTT.

This sequence joins TRBV6-1 and TRBJ1-5, with D perhaps TRBD1 (5 bases). Per germline, CDR1 MNHNS and CDR2 SASEGT. The CDR3 contains 14 residues. Deletions cut 6 bases from V and 2 bases from J, with 11 bases between. The CDR3 loop is CASSDQGRNQPQHF. CDR3 nucleotides: TGTGCCAGCAGCGACCAGGGCCGCAATCAGCCCCAGCATTTT.

CDR3 sequence reads: CASSITSGPSTDTQYF. CDR3 DNA: TGTGCCAGTAGTATAACTAGCGGGCCTAGCACAGATACGCAGTATTTT. The chain links TRBV19 to TRBJ2-3, with 9 bases identical to TRBD2. V lost 2 bases and J lost 0; bases outside the gene matches: 3. The CDR3 contains 16 residues. From germline, CDR1 is LNHDA and CDR2 SQIVND (reference sequence). Full variable domain (outside the CDR3, taken from reference TRBV19 and TRBJ2-3): DGGITQSPKYLFRKEGQNVTLSCEQNLNHDAMYWYRQDPGQGLRLIYYSQIVNDFQKGDIAEGYSVSREKKESFPLTVTSAQKNPTAFYLCASSITSGPSTDTQYFGPGTRLTVL.

The chain carries TRBV19 and TRBJ2-7; D is ambiguous. This CDR3 has 13 amino acids. Trimming left V 7 bases short and J 3 bases short, with 13 bases between. The germline V gene encodes CDR1 LNHDA and CDR2 SQIVND (reference sequence). CDR3: CASNQGPYYEQYF. In DNA, the CDR3 is TGTGCCAGTAACCAAGGCCCCTACTACGAGCAGTACTTC.

The rearrangement links TRBV29-1 to TRBJ2-2; 11 bases are a match to TRBD2. J was trimmed by 13 bases and V by 0 bases; bases with no gene match: 19. This CDR3 has 18 residues. Germline V gives CDR1 SQVTM, CDR2 ANQGSEA. DNA of the CDR3: TGCAGCGTTGAAGATTCCCTACTAGCGGGAGCCCCCCTACGGGGGCTGTTTTTT. Its translation is CSVEDSLLAGAPLRGLFF.

The chain employs TRBV29-1 and TRBJ1-1, with D maybe TRBD1 (6 bases). CDR1 and CDR2 (germline): SQVTM, ANQGSEA. The CDR3 totals 13 residues. Trimming left V 3 bases short and J 4 bases short, with 12 bases between. The CDR3: CSVEQGWGTEAFF. CDR3 nucleotides: TGCAGCGTTGAGCAGGGGTGGGGCACTGAAGCTTTCTTT.

This clone was counted between two and nine times. The gene calls are TRBV18 and TRBJ1-6; 7 nucleotides agree with TRBD1. This CDR3 comprises 15 residues. Germline V gene sequence: CDR1 KGHSH, CDR2 LQKENI. Germline trimming cut 1 base from V and 7 bases from J; bases unmatched to any gene: 4. CDR3 sequence: CASSPQAQGNSPLHF. CDR3 in DNA: TGTGCCAGCTCACCACAGGCACAGGGGAATTCACCCCTCCACTTT.

The CDR3 DNA is TGTGCCAGCAGCGTAGGAGGGGATCTAATGAACACTGAAGCTTTCTTT. It is translated as CASSVGGDLMNTEAFF. The chain uses TRBV9 and TRBJ1-1; tentative D call: TRBD1 (5 bases). Germline V CDR1 and CDR2: SGDLS, YYNGEE. V lost 0 bases to trimming and J lost 0 bases, with 12 bases between them. The CDR3 spans 16 residues. Full variable domain (missing parts from reference TRBV9 and TRBJ1-1): DSGVTQTPKHLITATGQRVTLRCSPRSGDLSVYWYQQSLDQGLQFLIQYYNGEERAKGNILERFSAQQFPDLHSELNLSSLELGDSALYFCASSVGGDLMNTEAFFGQGTRLTVV.

The genes are TRBV13 and TRBJ1-1, with a weak D call TRBD1 (6 bases). The germline gives CDR1 PRHDT, CDR2 FYEKMQ (reference sequence). V shed 0 bases and J shed 1 base, with 9 bases lying between them. The CDR3 covers 15 residues. The CDR3 DNA reads TGTGCCAGCAGCTTAGGCGGCAGGGGGAACACTGAAGCTTTCTTT. This encodes CASSLGGRGNTEAFF.

This chain joins TRBV2 and TRBJ2-1; 9 positions match TRBD1. The germline V gene encodes CDR1 SNHLY and CDR2 FYNNEI. V gave up 6 bases and J gave up 8 bases; unmatched junction bases: 11. The CDR3 is made up of 15 amino acids. CDR3: CASSRAGTGFDEQFF. The CDR3 nucleotides are TGTGCCAGCAGCCGAGCCGGGACAGGGTTCGATGAGCAGTTCTTC.

This chain connects TRBV30 to TRBJ2-7; 7 positions match TRBD2. The junction had 9 bases not matched to a gene; V was cut back by 3 bases and J by 4 bases. Per the germline V gene, CDR1 is GTSNPN and CDR2 is SVGIG (reference sequence). CDR3 length: 14 residues. Here the CDR3 DNA reads TGTGCCTGGAGAATGCCGGGGGGAAGGTACGAGCAGTACTTC. As protein: CAWRMPGGRYEQYF. The complete variable domain, with remaining parts taken from reference TRBV30 and TRBJ2-7, reads SQTIHQWPATLVQPVGSPLSLECTVEGTSNPNLYWYRQAAGRGLQLLFYSVGIGQISSEVPQNLSASRPQDRQFILSSKKLLLSDSGFYLCAWRMPGGRYEQYFGPGTRLTVT.

The V and J genes are TRBV15 and TRBJ1-3, with D unresolved. Per the germline V gene, CDR1 is LNHNV and CDR2 is YYDKDF (reference sequence). The CDR3 is 13 residues long. V lost 0 bases, J lost 14 bases, and 14 bases lay in between. Written as DNA, the CDR3 is TGTGCCACCAGCAGAGACGGAAAGAGCTCTCTATATTTT. This sequence encodes CATSRDGKSSLYF.

The V call is TRBV7-2, the J call TRBJ1-3, with D possibly being TRBD1 (6 bases). The CDR3 is 19 amino acids. The germline CDR1 and CDR2 sequences are SGHTA and FQGNSA. Trimming took 2 bases from V and 0 from J, leaving 20 bases between them. CDR3 sequence (DNA): TGTGCCAGCAGCTTATACCCCTGGTCAGGGGCCCTCTCTGGAAACACCATATATTTT. Amino acids: CASSLYPWSGALSGNTIYF. Looking up the rest from reference TRBV7-2 and TRBJ1-3 gives the full variable domain: GAGVSQSPSNKVTEKGKDVELRCDPISGHTALYWYRQSLGQGLEFLIYFQGNSAPDKSGLPSDRFSAERTGGSVSTLTIQRTQQEDSAVYLCASSLYPWSGALSGNTIYFGEGSWLTVV.

Points on this clone: This specimen includes other DNA sequences encoding the same CDR3. The chain uses TRBV5-1 and TRBJ2-3; 8 nucleotides align to TRBD1. The CDR3 extends over 16 amino acids. V lost 0 bases to trimming and J lost 5 bases; unmatched junction nucleotides: 8. Germline CDR1 and CDR2: SGHRS and YFSETQ. The CDR3 region is CASSLVGTDRGDTQYF. CDR3 DNA sequence: TGCGCCAGCAGCTTGGTTGGGACCGACAGGGGAGATACGCAGTATTTT.

The chain uses TRBV6-1 and TRBJ2-7, with 7 nucleotides matching TRBD2. Trimming removed 10 bases from V and 2 bases from J; junction bases left unmatched: 5. Germline-derived CDR1 and CDR2 are MNHNS and SASEGT. This CDR3 has 12 residues. The CDR3 DNA follows: TGTGCCATTGGGGGAGGGACCTACGAGCAGTACTTC. This translates into CAIGGGTYEQYF.

V and J are TRBV2 and TRBJ1-2; the D gene is possibly TRBD1 (5 bases). CDR1 and CDR2 from the germline V gene are SNHLY and FYNNEI. CDR3 length: 15 amino acids. V lost 5 bases, J lost 2 bases, and 15 bases lay in between. This CDR3 is CASSPPQGENYGYTF. The CDR3 nucleotides are TGTGCCAGCAGTCCCCCCCAGGGAGAGAACTATGGCTACACCTTC.